The 30 T cell receptor beta chains reported below all come from one sample, sequenced in a study of post-analysis software for immune sequencing data. General study findings and limits: Relative to controls, patients had about 5 TRBV segments at higher frequency, with TRBV5-6, TRBV5-1 and TRBV20-1 among these.

For these receptors, no antigen is known. The library was made from cDNA and included unique molecular identifiers. TCRdb reprocessed the PCR reads with MiXCR, giving one entry per CDR3 protein. This repertoire shows roughly 650,000 distinct CDR3 sequences, around 64% found once; its top ten account for about 11%. Sequencing was done on a sample of blood. The receptor source for this set is a girl aged 2-10 years with multiple sclerosis.

The chain is built from TRBV29-1 and TRBJ1-2; 7 bases map to TRBD1. CDR1 and CDR2 (germline): SQVTM, ANQGSEA. The CDR3 length is 11 residues. V shed 4 bases, J shed 8 bases, and the junction held 4 bases outside the gene matches. The DNA for the CDR3 is TGCAGCGTTGTGACAGGGTCAGGCTACACCTTC. Its protein is CSVVTGSGYTF. Variable domain in full (rest from reference TRBV29-1 and TRBJ1-2): SAVISQKPSRDICQRGTSLTIQCQVDSQVTMMFWYRQQPGQSLTLIATANQGSEATYESGFVIDKFPISRPNLTFSTLTVSNMSPEDSSIYLCSVVTGSGYTFGSGTRLTVV.

This chain connects TRBV10-3 to TRBJ2-3, with D hard to call. The ends were cut back, 4 bases at V and 4 bases at J, with 9 bases in the middle. The CDR3 loop spans 13 amino acids. Germline CDR1 is ENHRY and CDR2 is SYGVKD. The CDR3 nucleotides are TGTGCCATCAGTGTGAAGGCCTCAGATACGCAGTATTTT. Its protein product is CAISVKASDTQYF.

The J gene is TRBJ1-5, the V gene TRBV6-2 or TRBV6-3, with 8 nucleotides matching TRBD1. The V gene end was trimmed by 4 bases and the J gene end by 2 bases; junction bases not matched to a gene: 10. The germline V gene has CDR1 MNHEY and CDR2 SVGEGT. The CDR3 sequence is 17 residues long. CDR3 protein: CASSSRTGLDGNQPQHF. CDR3 coding DNA: TGTGCCAGCAGTTCCAGGACAGGGTTGGACGGCAATCAGCCCCAGCATTTT.

The chain employs TRBV9 and TRBJ1-1; TRBD1 is a possible D gene (5 bases). V lost 7 bases to trimming and J lost 0 bases, with 10 bases between them. The CDR3 consists of 13 residues. Germline values: CDR1 SGDLS, CDR2 YYNGEE. The CDR3 reads CASGTRVNTEAFF. The CDR3 DNA is TGTGCCAGCGGTACCAGGGTGAACACTGAAGCTTTCTTT.

The chain combines TRBV6-5 with TRBJ2-3, with unresolved D. V dropped 5 bases and J dropped 5 bases, with 17 bases sitting between them. The CDR3 has 15 amino acids. CDR1 and CDR2 from the germline V gene are MNHEY and SVGAGI. CDR3 nucleotide sequence: TGTGCCAGCAGTCCCTGGACCGGGCCTAGAGATACGCAGTATTTT. Its translation: CASSPWTGPRDTQYF.

This chain joins TRBV18 and TRBJ2-1; 9 bases are shared with TRBD1. V dropped 3 bases and J dropped 5; count of bases not matched to a gene: 5. The germline gives CDR1 KGHSH, CDR2 LQKENI. This CDR3 contains 15 residues. The CDR3 coding sequence is TGTGCCAGCTCACCCGGACAGGGGTTTGACAATGAGCAGTTCTTC. Translation gives CASSPGQGFDNEQFF.

The rearrangement uses TRBV7-9 and TRBJ2-1, with a weak D call TRBD2 (5 bases). Germline V gives CDR1 SEHNR, CDR2 FQNEAQ (reference sequence). V was clipped by 4 bases and J by 1 base, with 14 bases between them. This CDR3 comprises 16 residues. In DNA form, the CDR3 reads TGTGCCAGCAGCTCCTCGGAGCCGGGGTCCTACAATGAGCAGTTCTTC. Its protein is CASSSSEPGSYNEQFF.

The J gene is TRBJ1-2, the V gene TRBV5-1; TRBD1 agrees at 9 bases. V shed 4 bases and J 8 bases; nucleotides not matched to a gene: 6. Per the germline V gene, CDR1 is SGHRS and CDR2 is YFSETQ. The CDR3 runs to 13 residues. DNA for the CDR3: TGCGCCAGCAGCATGGGACAGGGAGAGGGCTACACCTTC. Its protein product is CASSMGQGEGYTF. Together with reference TRBV5-1 and TRBJ1-2, the CDR3 gives the full variable domain: KAGVTQTPRYLIKTRGQQVTLSCSPISGHRSVSWYQQTPGQGLQFLFEYFSETQRNKGNFPGRFSGRQFSNSRSEMNVSTLELGDSALYLCASSMGQGEGYTFGSGTRLTVV.

The chain uses TRBV24-1 and TRBJ2-3; maybe TRBD2 (5 bases). The CDR3 contains 13 residues. Germline CDR1 reads KGHDR; CDR2 reads SFDVKD. With 8 bases removed from V and 1 base from J, the gap between germline ends came to 9 bases. The DNA for the CDR3 is TGTGCCACCAAGGCGGGTCGCACAGATACGCAGTATTTT. This translates into CATKAGRTDTQYF.

This clonotype appeared once. This chain links TRBV2 with TRBJ2-7, with 9 bases matching TRBD1. Per the germline V gene, CDR1 is SNHLY and CDR2 is FYNNEI. The CDR3 covers 13 residues. Trimming removed 6 bases from V and 4 bases from J; junction bases left unmatched: 4. The DNA of the CDR3 is TGTGCCAGCAGGTCCGGGACAGGGTACGAGCAGTACTTC. It codes for CASRSGTGYEQYF.

This rearrangement joins TRBV5-1 to TRBJ2-5, with 11 bases that match TRBD2. The CDR3 has 16 amino acids. Germline V gives CDR1 SGHRS, CDR2 YFSETQ. V was clipped by 2 bases and J by 2 bases; unmatched bases: 5. CDR3 DNA: TGCGCCAGCAGCTTTACTAGCGGGGGCAATCAAGAGACCCAGTACTTC. This translates into CASSFTSGGNQETQYF.

The J gene is TRBJ2-1, the V gene TRBV12-3 or TRBV12-4; 7 bases align to TRBD2. This CDR3 contains 16 residues. Trimming cost V 3 bases and J 5 bases; bases outside gene matches: 10. CDR3 in amino acids: CASSFFLGGADNEQFF. DNA for the CDR3: TGTGCCAGCAGTTTCTTTTTGGGAGGGGCGGACAATGAGCAGTTCTTC.

This sequence joins TRBV7-8 and TRBJ1-4; perhaps TRBD1 as D (6 bases). The CDR3 loop spans 15 amino acids. Trimming left V 6 bases short and J 0 bases short, with 11 bases between. In germline, CDR1 is SGHVS, CDR2 FQNEAQ. CDR3 loop: CASRPGQSTNEKLFF. The CDR3 coding sequence is TGTGCCAGCAGACCCGGACAGTCAACTAATGAAAAACTGTTTTTT. The full variable domain, in which reference TRBV7-8 and TRBJ1-4 provide the parts outside the CDR3, is GAGVSQSPRYKVAKRGQDVALRCDPISGHVSLFWYQQALGQGPEFLTYFQNEAQLDKSGLPSDRFFAERPEGSVSTLKIQRTQQEDSAVYLCASRPGQSTNEKLFFGSGTQLSVL.

The rearrangement joins TRBV12-3 or TRBV12-4 to TRBJ2-3, with 11 bases lining up with TRBD2. The CDR3 contains 15 residues. V lost 2 bases and J lost 5; bases outside the gene matches: 3. CDR3 amino acids: CASSLPSGGRDTQYF. The CDR3 DNA is TGTGCCAGCAGTTTACCTAGCGGGGGGAGAGATACGCAGTATTTT.

The chain joins TRBV7-2 to TRBJ1-2, with D tentatively TRBD1 (5 bases). The germline V gene has CDR1 SGHTA and CDR2 FQGNSA. Deletions cut 2 bases from V and 2 bases from J, with 9 bases between. The CDR3 has 14 amino acids. CDR3 nucleotide sequence: TGTGCCAGCAGCTTACAGCGGGACAACTATGGCTACACCTTC. This sequence encodes CASSLQRDNYGYTF.

The chain couples TRBV5-1 to TRBJ2-5; D is possibly TRBD1 or TRBD2 (5 bases each). This CDR3 has 12 residues. Germline V gene lookup returns CDR1 SGHRS and CDR2 YFSETQ. The ends were cut back, 7 bases at V and 4 bases at J, with 11 bases in the middle. CDR3: CASGTPGETQYF. In DNA form, the CDR3 reads TGCGCCAGCGGGACGCCAGGAGAGACCCAGTACTTC.

The chain couples TRBV20-1 to TRBJ2-7; TRBD2 matches 13 bases. The J call is doubtful: the DNA matches TRBJ2-5 better. The CDR3 runs to 16 residues. Germline CDR1 and CDR2: DFQATT and SNEGSKA (reference sequence). The CDR3 sequence is CSARGTSGDEGETQYF. CDR3 in DNA: TGCAGTGCTCGCGGGACTAGCGGGGATGAGGGAGAGACCCAGTACTTC.

The rearrangement joins TRBV29-1 to TRBJ2-3, with 8 nucleotides matching TRBD1. CDR1 is SQVTM, CDR2 ANQGSEA, per germline. This CDR3 has 15 residues. Trimming took 6 bases from V and 2 from J; bases not matched to a gene: 10. CDR3 protein: CSVARTGLLTDTQYF. The CDR3 region has the DNA TGCAGCGTCGCCCGGACAGGGCTCCTCACAGATACGCAGTATTTT.

This chain links TRBV10-3 with TRBJ1-2; 8 bases line up with TRBD1. Germline assignment: CDR1 ENHRY and CDR2 SYGVKD. The V and J ends lost 5 bases and 7 bases, in that order; junction bases with no gene match: 6. This CDR3 spans 13 amino acids. The CDR3 sequence: CAISSQGAAGYTF. The DNA of the CDR3 is TGTGCCATCAGTTCCCAGGGGGCAGCTGGCTACACCTTC.

V gene TRBV6-1 combines with J gene TRBJ2-3; 8 bases agree with TRBD1. The CDR3 contains 15 residues. J was trimmed by 2 bases and V by 6 bases; bases with no gene match: 7. The germline CDR1 and CDR2 sequences are MNHNS and SASEGT. CDR3 amino acids: CASRTDRDYTDTQYF. In DNA form, the CDR3 reads TGTGCCAGCAGGACGGACAGGGATTACACAGATACGCAGTATTTT.

This clonotype was seen a few times. The V gene is TRBV7-8, the J gene TRBJ2-1; TRBD2 aligns across 10 bases. Germline V gene lookup returns CDR1 SGHVS and CDR2 FQNEAQ. J lost 5 bases, V lost 1 base, and 2 bases had no gene match. The CDR3 length is 15 residues. Here the CDR3 DNA reads TGTGCCAGCAGCTTAGAGCGGGGGGGCCACAATGAGCAGTTCTTC. Protein sequence: CASSLERGGHNEQFF. The full variable domain, in which reference TRBV7-8 and TRBJ2-1 provide the parts outside the CDR3, is GAGVSQSPRYKVAKRGQDVALRCDPISGHVSLFWYQQALGQGPEFLTYFQNEAQLDKSGLPSDRFFAERPEGSVSTLKIQRTQQEDSAVYLCASSLERGGHNEQFFGPGTRLTVL.

The V call is TRBV6-2 or TRBV6-3, the J call TRBJ2-3, with D perhaps matching TRBD1 (6 bases). The V and J ends lost 2 bases and 6 bases respectively, with 15 bases between them. The germline V gene has CDR1 MNHEY and CDR2 SVGEGT. CDR3 size: 15 residues. As DNA, the CDR3 is TGTGCCAGCAGTTACAGGGGGACCAACCCGGATACGCAGTATTTT. This translates into CASSYRGTNPDTQYF.

In this sample, this clonotype turned up a few times. The rearrangement uses TRBV2 and TRBJ2-7, with 9 bases aligning to TRBD1. The CDR3 totals 14 residues. The V and J ends lost 6 bases and 3 bases, in that order; junction bases with no gene match: 6. The germline V gene encodes CDR1 SNHLY and CDR2 FYNNEI. The CDR3 nucleotides read TGTGCCAGCAGCCACACAGGGGGCGGCTACGAGCAGTACTTC. Amino acids: CASSHTGGGYEQYF.

A remark on this clonotype: An end of the junction differs from the germline gene, which may be a read error. J is TRBJ2-1 and V is TRBV7-2; D remains ambiguous. This CDR3 has 15 residues. The germline CDR1 and CDR2 sequences are SGHTA and FQGNSA. The CDR3 DNA is TGTGCCAGCGGCATACCTACCTACGCTCGCAATGAACAGTTCTTC. Its protein product is CASGIPTYARNEQFF. Together with reference TRBV7-2 and TRBJ2-1, the CDR3 gives the full variable domain: GAGVSQSPSNKVTEKGKDVELRCDPISGHTALYWYRQSLGQGLEFLIYFQGNSAPDKSGLPSDRFSAERTGGSVSTLTIQRTQQEDSAVYLCASGIPTYARNEQFFGPGTRLTVL.

V gene TRBV12-5 combines with J gene TRBJ2-7; D may be TRBD2 (6 bases). This CDR3 is built from 16 residues. The germline gives CDR1 LGHNT, CDR2 FRNRAP. V was cut by 4 bases and J by 5 bases, with 21 bases left in between. The CDR3 spells CASGSPPGLPGNEQYF. DNA of the CDR3: TGTGCTAGTGGTTCCCCGCCGGGACTCCCCGGGAACGAGCAGTACTTC.

V usage is TRBV14 and J usage is TRBJ2-1; 16 positions match TRBD2. Germline trimming cut 2 bases from V and 9 bases from J; bases unmatched to any gene: 13. The CDR3 is 19 amino acids. Germline V gene lookup returns CDR1 SGHDN and CDR2 FVKESK. The CDR3 protein is CASSQPAWGLAGGPVEQFF. DNA for the CDR3: TGTGCCAGCAGCCAACCGGCATGGGGACTAGCGGGGGGGCCAGTTGAGCAGTTCTTC.

The genes are TRBV25-1 and TRBJ1-6; weak D call: TRBD1 (5 bases). Germline CDR1 reads MGHDK; CDR2 reads SYGVNS. The length of the CDR3 is 13 residues. Trimming took 7 bases from V and 7 from J, leaving 11 bases between them. CDR3 in amino acids: CASMGTRNSPLHF. The CDR3 nucleotides read TGTGCCAGCATGGGGACTAGGAATTCACCCCTCCACTTT.

The rearrangement joins TRBV10-3 to TRBJ2-7; D gene unclear. Near its end, the DNA agrees better with TRBJ2-5, so the J call may be wrong. Germline assignment: CDR1 ENHRY and CDR2 SYGVKD. The CDR3 extends over 11 amino acids. The CDR3 nucleotides read TGTGCCATCAGTGAGTCACAGACCCAGTACTTC. It specifies CAISESQTQYF.

V usage is TRBV20-1 and J usage is TRBJ2-1, with 8 bases fitting TRBD1. V dropped 0 bases and J dropped 0; count of bases not matched to a gene: 1. This CDR3 comprises 15 residues. From germline, CDR1 is DFQATT and CDR2 SNEGSKA (reference sequence). DNA for the CDR3: TGCAGTGCTAGAGATACAGGGGGCTCCTACAATGAGCAGTTCTTC. It specifies CSARDTGGSYNEQFF.

This chain links TRBV19 with TRBJ1-6; the match to TRBD1 covers 8 bases. Per germline, CDR1 LNHDA and CDR2 SQIVND (reference sequence). This CDR3 has 17 residues. Trimming removed 5 bases from V and 7 bases from J; junction bases left unmatched: 13. CDR3 nucleotides: TGTGCCAGTAGTGTGGCAGGGGGCGCGGTCGGGAATTCACCCCTCCACTTT. This translates into CASSVAGGAVGNSPLHF.